This entry describes one T cell receptor (beta chain). The antigen it recognizes is unknown. This sample is part of a study of T cell responses to AZD1222 COVID-19 vaccine listed by TCRdb under 2021. Turning to the overall study: A total of 230 to 250 trial participants underwent TCR sequencing, of whom about 200 received two doses of AZD1222 and approximately 25 received two doses of the MenACWY control vaccine. Trial participants were enrolled by age into 18-55, 56-69 and 70-plus year subgroups, with roughly 150, 30 and 60 TCR-sequenced participants respectively.

The CDR3 regions of human TCRbeta chains were analyzed by immunosequencing. Per the source publication's procedure: TCRs in the repertoires were compared against a reference library of SARS-CoV-2-specific TCRs that had been generated with the MIRA antigen-specificity platform. Breadth was defined as the fraction of unique TCRs that were SARS-CoV-2-associated. Depth was defined as the fraction of total T cells that were SARS-CoV-2-associated. Each spike-specific TCR was assigned to its reactive spike region and to a CD4 or CD8 class using the MIRA data. Log10-transformed breadth and depth values were compared by one-way ANOVA with Sidak's multiple comparisons tests. This immuneACCESS table, as held by TCRdb, lists in-frame sequences with V and J called but not all clones. Of the missing ones, under half trace to an unresolved V gene in checked studies; the others have no known cause. That table gives V, J and clone size, and the DNA gave D and trimming. This sample's clone table shows about 140,000 clones. Of the sample, 2.2% falls within the top ten clones.

The sample's time point, from its label and the paper: baseline before first vaccination. Vaccinee samples were obtained from the UK trials COV001 and COV002, which included a single-blind randomized controlled phase 2/3 trial of AZD1222 (ChAdOx1 nCoV-19) in healthy adults. For TCRbeta chain sequencing, PBMC samples from trial participants were taken at day 0 and at day 28 after the second dose. Overall study outcomes, separate from this receptor: The vaccine-associated CD4 TCRs covered the entire spike protein, and the dominant responses fell in regions 160-218 and 743-854. No day 14 peak-response samples were available, so repertoires were characterized only after the peak T cell response. The 56-69-year group was small, and its depth increase did not reach significance, likely because of low power. Participants were mostly white British, with more females than males. The authors suggested clonal diversity may have been underestimated. Reportedly, almost half of the unique spike-specific TCRs recognized epitopes lying outside the regions that are mutated in the B.1.351 and B.1.1.7 variants. Spike-specific TCR breadth and depth rose significantly after two AZD1222 doses compared with day 0 and with MenACWY recipients. Conclusions about previously exposed vaccinees were limited because only six AZD1222 recipients were SARS-CoV-2 seropositive at baseline.

Reading the germline V gene gives CDR1 SGHTA and CDR2 FQGTGA. Inclusive of the bounding cysteine and phenylalanine, the CDR3 is 13 residues long. Of the read, only the CDR3 DNA is kept; its 39 bases are in frame from base 1. V drops 3 bases and J drops 4 bases, leaving 7 bases in between. In this chain, TRBV7-3 is recombined with TRBJ1-3; the D gene remains uncertain. The sequenced material came from peripheral blood. The receptor's source is an adult in good health. The CDR3 region: CASSLGRGNTIYF. The base sequence is TGTGCCAGCAGCTTGGGCAGAGGAAACACCATATATTTT.